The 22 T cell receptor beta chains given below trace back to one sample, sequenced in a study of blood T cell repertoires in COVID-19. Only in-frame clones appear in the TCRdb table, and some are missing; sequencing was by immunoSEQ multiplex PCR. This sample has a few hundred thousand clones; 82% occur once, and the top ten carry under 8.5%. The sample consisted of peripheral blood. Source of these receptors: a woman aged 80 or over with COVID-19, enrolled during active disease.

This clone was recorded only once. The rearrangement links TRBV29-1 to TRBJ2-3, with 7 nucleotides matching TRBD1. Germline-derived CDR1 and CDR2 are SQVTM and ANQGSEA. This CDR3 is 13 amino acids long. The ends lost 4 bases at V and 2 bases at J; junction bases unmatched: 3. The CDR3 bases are TGCAGCGTTGGACAGGGAAACACAGATACGCAGTATTTT. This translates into CSVGQGNTDTQYF.

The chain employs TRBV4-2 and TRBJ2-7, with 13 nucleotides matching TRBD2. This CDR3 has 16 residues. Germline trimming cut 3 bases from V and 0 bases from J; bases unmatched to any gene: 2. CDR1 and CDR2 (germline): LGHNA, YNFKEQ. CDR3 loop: CASSQRTSGSSYEQYF. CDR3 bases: TGTGCCAGCAGCCAGAGGACTAGCGGGAGCTCCTACGAGCAGTACTTC.

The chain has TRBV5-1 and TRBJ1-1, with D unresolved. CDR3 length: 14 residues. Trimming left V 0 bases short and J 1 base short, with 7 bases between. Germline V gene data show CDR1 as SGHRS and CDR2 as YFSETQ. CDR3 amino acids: CASSLGLGNTEAFF. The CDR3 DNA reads TGCGCCAGCAGCTTGGGACTAGGGAACACTGAAGCTTTCTTT.

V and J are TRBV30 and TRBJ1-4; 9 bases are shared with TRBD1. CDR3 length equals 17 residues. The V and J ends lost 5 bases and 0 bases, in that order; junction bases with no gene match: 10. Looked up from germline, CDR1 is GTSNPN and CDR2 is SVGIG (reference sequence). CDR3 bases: TGTGCCTGGGTGCCGGGACAGGGAACCGCAACTAATGAAAAACTGTTTTTT. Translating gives CAWVPGQGTATNEKLFF.

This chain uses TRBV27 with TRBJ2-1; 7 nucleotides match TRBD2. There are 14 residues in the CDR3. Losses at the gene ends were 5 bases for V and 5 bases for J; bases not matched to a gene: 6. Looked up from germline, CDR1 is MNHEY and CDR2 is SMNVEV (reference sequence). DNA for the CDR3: TGTGCCAGCAGTCTTAGCGGGCCAAACAATGAGCAGTTCTTC. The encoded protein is CASSLSGPNNEQFF.

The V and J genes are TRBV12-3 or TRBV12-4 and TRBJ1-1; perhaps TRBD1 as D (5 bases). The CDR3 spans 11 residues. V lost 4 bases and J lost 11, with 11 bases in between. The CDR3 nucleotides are TGTGCCAGCAGTTGGACGGGGGAGGCTTTCTTT. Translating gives CASSWTGEAFF.

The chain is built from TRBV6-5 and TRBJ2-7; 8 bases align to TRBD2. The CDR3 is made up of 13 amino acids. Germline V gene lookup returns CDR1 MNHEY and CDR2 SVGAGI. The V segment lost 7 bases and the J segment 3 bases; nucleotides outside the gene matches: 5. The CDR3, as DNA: TGTGCCAGCACCCGGGGGGGGGACTACGAGCAGTACTTC. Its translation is CASTRGGDYEQYF.

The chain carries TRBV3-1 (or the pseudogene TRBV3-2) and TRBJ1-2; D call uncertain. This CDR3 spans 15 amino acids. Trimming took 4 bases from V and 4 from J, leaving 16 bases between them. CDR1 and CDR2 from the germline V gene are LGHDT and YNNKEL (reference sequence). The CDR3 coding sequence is TGTGCCAGCAGCCCTTTCCTTCCTAGGAGCTATGGCTACACCTTC. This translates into CASSPFLPRSYGYTF.

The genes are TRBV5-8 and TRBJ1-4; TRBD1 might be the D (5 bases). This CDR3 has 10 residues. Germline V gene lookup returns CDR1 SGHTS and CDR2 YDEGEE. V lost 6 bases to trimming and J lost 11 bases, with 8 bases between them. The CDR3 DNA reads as TGTGCCAGCAAGCGGGACAAACTGTTTTTT. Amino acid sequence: CASKRDKLFF.

The CDR3 region has the DNA TGTGCCAGCAGCGTAGCTCCGTACAATCAGCCCCAGCATTTT. This translates into CASSVAPYNQPQHF. The gene calls are TRBV9 and TRBJ1-5; no reliable D call. The ends were cut back, 0 bases at V and 3 bases at J, with 7 bases in the middle. The CDR3 is 14 amino acids. The germline V gene has CDR1 SGDLS and CDR2 YYNGEE.

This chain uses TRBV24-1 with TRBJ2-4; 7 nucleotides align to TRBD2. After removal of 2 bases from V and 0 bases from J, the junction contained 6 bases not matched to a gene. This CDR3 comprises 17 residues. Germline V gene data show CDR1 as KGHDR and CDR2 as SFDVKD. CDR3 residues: CATSDSGGSLAKNIQYF. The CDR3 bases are TGTGCCACCAGTGATTCCGGCGGGAGCCTAGCCAAAAACATTCAGTACTTC.

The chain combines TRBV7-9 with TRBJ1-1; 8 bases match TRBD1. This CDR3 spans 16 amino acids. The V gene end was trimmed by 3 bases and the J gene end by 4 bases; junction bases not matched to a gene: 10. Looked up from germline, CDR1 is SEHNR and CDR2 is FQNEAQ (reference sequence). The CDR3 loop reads CASSFRRDTGGTEAFF. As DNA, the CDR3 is TGTGCCAGCAGCTTCCGGCGGGATACAGGGGGCACTGAAGCTTTCTTT.

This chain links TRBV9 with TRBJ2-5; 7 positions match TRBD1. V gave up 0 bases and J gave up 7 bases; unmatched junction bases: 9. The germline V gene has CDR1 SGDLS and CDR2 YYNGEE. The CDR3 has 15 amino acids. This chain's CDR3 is CASSVAPQGKTTQYF. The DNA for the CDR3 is TGTGCCAGCAGCGTAGCGCCACAGGGGAAAACGACCCAGTACTTC.

DNA of the CDR3: TGTGCCAGCAGCTTACAGTTTGGACAAGGGCAGACCGGGGAGCTGTTTTTT. Encoded protein: CASSLQFGQGQTGELFF. The chain links TRBV7-9 to TRBJ2-2; D might be TRBD1 (5 bases). The CDR3 runs 17 residues. Germline V gives CDR1 SEHNR, CDR2 FQNEAQ (reference sequence). V gave up 2 bases and J gave up 5 bases, with 18 bases separating them.

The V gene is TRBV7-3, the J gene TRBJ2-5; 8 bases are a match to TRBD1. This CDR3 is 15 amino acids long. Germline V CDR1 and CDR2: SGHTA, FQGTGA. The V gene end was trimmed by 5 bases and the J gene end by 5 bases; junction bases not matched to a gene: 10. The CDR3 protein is CASSPTGGARETQYF. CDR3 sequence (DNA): TGTGCCAGCAGCCCAACAGGGGGAGCCAGGGAGACCCAGTACTTC. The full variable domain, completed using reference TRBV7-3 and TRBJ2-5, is GAGVSQTPSNKVTEKGKYVELRCDPISGHTALYWYRQSLGQGPEFLIYFQGTGAADDSGLPNDRFFAVRPEGSVSTLKIQRTERGDSAVYLCASSPTGGARETQYFGPGTRLLVL.

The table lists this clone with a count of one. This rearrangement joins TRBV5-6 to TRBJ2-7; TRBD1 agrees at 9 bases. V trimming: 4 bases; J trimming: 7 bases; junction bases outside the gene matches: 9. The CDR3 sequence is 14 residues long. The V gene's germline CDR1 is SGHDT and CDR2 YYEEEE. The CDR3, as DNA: TGTGCCAGCAGCCGCGAACAGGGGGCGCGGGAGCAGTACTTC. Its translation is CASSREQGAREQYF.

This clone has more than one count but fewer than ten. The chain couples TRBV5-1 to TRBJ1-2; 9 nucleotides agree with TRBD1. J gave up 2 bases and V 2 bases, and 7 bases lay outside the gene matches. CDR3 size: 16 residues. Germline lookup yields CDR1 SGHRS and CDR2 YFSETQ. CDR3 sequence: CASSLTGGAGNYGYTF. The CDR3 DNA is TGCGCCAGCAGCTTAACAGGGGGCGCGGGAAACTATGGCTACACCTTC.

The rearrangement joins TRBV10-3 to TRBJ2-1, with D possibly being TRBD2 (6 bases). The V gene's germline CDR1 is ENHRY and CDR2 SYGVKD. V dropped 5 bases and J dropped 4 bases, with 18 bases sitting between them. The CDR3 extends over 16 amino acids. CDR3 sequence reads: CAISKLGTVGYNEQFF. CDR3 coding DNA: TGTGCCATCAGTAAACTAGGGACTGTAGGGTACAATGAGCAGTTCTTC.

The CDR3 nucleotides read TGTGCCAGCAGCGCAGCCTCGACAGGGATACTCGAGCAGTACTTC. Translated, it gives CASSAASTGILEQYF. The V gene is TRBV7-2, the J gene TRBJ2-7; 7 positions match TRBD1. The J segment lost 6 bases and the V segment lost 5 bases, leaving 13 bases of the junction unmatched. This CDR3 contains 15 residues. The V gene's germline CDR1 is SGHTA and CDR2 FQGNSA.

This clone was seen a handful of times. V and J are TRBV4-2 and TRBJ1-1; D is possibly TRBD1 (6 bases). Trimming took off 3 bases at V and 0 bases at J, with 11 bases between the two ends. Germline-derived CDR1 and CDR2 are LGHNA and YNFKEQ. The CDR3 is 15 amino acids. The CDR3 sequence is CASSHHREMNTEAFF. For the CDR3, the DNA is TGTGCCAGCAGCCACCACAGGGAAATGAACACTGAAGCTTTCTTT.

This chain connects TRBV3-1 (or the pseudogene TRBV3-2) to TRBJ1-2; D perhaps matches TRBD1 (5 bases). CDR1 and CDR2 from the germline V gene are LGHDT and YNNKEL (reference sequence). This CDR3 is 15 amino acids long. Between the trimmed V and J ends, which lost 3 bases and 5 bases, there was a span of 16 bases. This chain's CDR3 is CASSQMQGGRYGYTF. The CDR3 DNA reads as TGTGCCAGCAGCCAGATGCAGGGAGGTCGTTATGGCTACACCTTC.

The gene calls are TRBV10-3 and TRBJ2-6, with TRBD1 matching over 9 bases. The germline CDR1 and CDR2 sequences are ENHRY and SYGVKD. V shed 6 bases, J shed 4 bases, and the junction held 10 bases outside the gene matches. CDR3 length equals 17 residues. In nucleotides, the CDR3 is TGTGCCATCAGACCAGGACAGGGGCGGGACGGGGCCAACGTCCTGACTTTC. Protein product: CAIRPGQGRDGANVLTF.